A selection of T cell receptor beta chains follows, all from one sample in a study of cytomegalovirus exposure and HLA in healthy donors. Libraries were prepared by immunoSEQ multiplex PCR; TCRdb keeps only in-frame clonotypes and omits some of them. The sample yields hundreds of thousands of clones, approximately 82% seen once. Source material: PBMCs. These receptors were taken from a male donor in good health and CMV-seronegative. The CDR3 runs from the conserved cysteine through the conserved F or W. D genes are given only for firm matches. Clone sizes are given selectively: once, few, many, or a class where the clone is expanded.

v_gene,abundance,d_gene,j_gene,CDR3aa,CDR3nt
TRBV7-8,.,TRBD1,TRBJ2-3,CASSPRTGRGTDTQYF,TGTGCCAGCAGCCCCCGGACAGGTCGGGGCACAGATACGCAGTATTTT
TRBV7-8,once,TRBD2,TRBJ2-1,CASSSRRLAGGNEQFF,TGTGCCAGCAGCTCCCGAAGGCTAGCGGGAGGGAATGAGCAGTTCTTC
TRBV13,.,.,TRBJ1-4,CASSLSGAGLINEKLFF,TGTGCCAGCAGCCTTAGTGGGGCAGGGCTTATTAATGAAAAACTGTTTTTT
TRBV28,.,TRBD2,TRBJ2-4,CAAGGGAKNIQYF,TGTGCGGCGGGGGGGGGTGCCAAAAACATTCAGTACTTC
TRBV6-6,few,.,TRBJ2-7,CASSFLSEQYF,TGTGCCAGCAGTTTCCTGAGCGAGCAGTACTTC
TRBV4-2,.,.,TRBJ2-1,CASSHDPQDEQFF,TGTGCCAGCAGCCACGACCCCCAGGATGAGCAGTTCTTC
TRBV2,.,.,TRBJ2-5,CASSRGSRETQYF,TGTGCCAGCAGCCGCGGATCTCGGGAGACCCAGTACTTC
TRBV19,.,.,TRBJ1-5,CASSIQGSGQPQHF,TGTGCCAGTAGTATCCAGGGGTCAGGGCAGCCCCAGCATTTT
TRBV2,.,TRBD1,TRBJ1-5,CASSDAGGTIGNQPQHF,TGTGCCAGCAGTGATGCAGGGGGCACGATCGGCAATCAGCCCCAGCATTTT
TRBV15,.,.,TRBJ1-1,CATSVTVSEAFF,TGTGCCACCAGCGTGACAGTCTCTGAAGCTTTCTTT
TRBV30,.,TRBD1,TRBJ1-1,CAWSGIQGRDTEAFF,TGTGCCTGGAGTGGTATACAGGGGCGGGACACTGAAGCTTTCTTT
TRBV18,.,.,TRBJ1-1,CASSPPGLSTGLNTEAFF,TGTGCCAGCTCACCACCGGGCCTGAGTACAGGGCTGAACACTGAAGCTTTCTTT
TRBV7-9,once,TRBD2,TRBJ2-1,CASSSSGRAEQFF,TGTGCCAGCAGCTCGAGCGGGAGAGCTGAGCAGTTCTTC
TRBV9,.,TRBD2,TRBJ2-7,CASSLRLAGLKEQYF,TGTGCCAGCAGCTTACGACTAGCGGGGCTGAAAGAGCAGTACTTC
TRBV6-5,once,TRBD2,TRBJ2-7,CASRGTSASYEQYF,TGTGCCAGCAGGGGGACTAGCGCTTCCTACGAGCAGTACTTC
TRBV27,.,TRBD1,TRBJ2-7,CASSETGDSYEQYF,TGTGCCAGCAGTGAGACAGGGGACTCCTACGAGCAGTACTTC
TRBV11-2,.,TRBD2,TRBJ2-7,CASSLRLAGDRSYEQYF,TGTGCCAGCAGCTTACGACTAGCGGGAGATCGGTCCTACGAGCAGTACTTC
TRBV28,.,.,TRBJ1-5,CASSPGQTNQPQHF,TGTGCCAGCAGCCCCGGACAGACCAATCAGCCCCAGCATTTT
TRBV11-3,.,.,TRBJ1-1,CASSSRGYTEAFF,TGTGCCAGCAGCTCCAGGGGTTACACTGAAGCTTTCTTT
TRBV27,once,.,TRBJ2-3,CASSPRADTQYF,TGTGCCAGCAGCCCCCGGGCAGATACGCAGTATTTT
TRBV18,.,TRBD2,TRBJ2-3,CASSPTSGTTDTQYF,TGTGCCAGCTCACCGACTAGCGGGACCACAGATACGCAGTATTTT
TRBV5-4,.,TRBD1,TRBJ1-2,CASSPLPGGGYGYTF,TGTGCCAGCAGCCCACTCCCAGGGGGCGGCTATGGCTACACCTTC
TRBV23-1,few,TRBD1,TRBJ2-7,CASSQSQQGAGEQYF,TGCGCCAGCAGTCAATCCCAACAGGGGGCAGGCGAGCAGTACTTC
TRBV5-8,.,.,TRBJ1-5,CASSLAARVWNQPQHF,TGTGCCAGCAGCTTGGCCGCACGGGTATGGAATCAGCCCCAGCATTTT
TRBV6-1,.,.,TRBJ2-1,CASSEEGWGTASSYNEQFF,TGTGCCAGCAGTGAGGAGGGGTGGGGGACTGCTAGCTCCTACAATGAGCAGTTCTTC
TRBV29-1,.,.,TRBJ1-1,CSVERELNTEAFF,TGCAGCGTTGAGAGGGAGCTGAACACTGAAGCTTTCTTT
TRBV4-1,few,.,TRBJ2-1,CASRVANSYNEQFF,TGCGCCAGCAGAGTAGCGAACTCCTACAATGAGCAGTTCTTC
TRBV11-2,.,.,TRBJ2-1,CASSPLPGEQFF,TGTGCCAGCAGCCCCCTCCCGGGGGAGCAGTTCTTC
TRBV4-1,.,.,TRBJ1-4,CASSQDGRRGEKLFF,TGCGCCAGCAGCCAAGATGGGAGACGCGGTGAAAAACTGTTTTTT
TRBV30,.,.,TRBJ1-2,CAWTLFNYGYTF,TGTGCCTGGACCCTCTTTAACTATGGCTACACCTTC
TRBV6-5,.,.,TRBJ1-5,CASSSTFREGNQPQHF,TGTGCCAGCAGTTCCACATTCAGGGAGGGCAATCAGCCCCAGCATTTT
TRBV9,once,.,TRBJ1-2,CASSVGQNYGYTF,TGTGCCAGCAGCGTAGGCCAGAACTATGGCTACACCTTC
TRBV27,.,.,TRBJ1-5,CASSFSSGRGNQPQHF,TGTGCCAGCAGTTTTTCTTCAGGGAGGGGAAATCAGCCTCAGCATTTT
TRBV28,.,TRBD2,TRBJ2-1,CASSLGGLASDEQFF,TGTGCCAGCAGTTTGGGGGGACTAGCGAGCGATGAGCAGTTCTTC
TRBV19,.,TRBD2,TRBJ2-5,CASSIEVRRPGGETQYF,TGTGCCAGTAGTATAGAGGTAAGGAGGCCGGGGGGAGAGACCCAGTACTTC
TRBV7-3,.,TRBD2,TRBJ2-3,CASSTGLAGDTDTQYF,TGTGCCAGCAGCACAGGACTAGCGGGAGACACAGATACGCAGTATTTT
TRBV15,.,TRBD2,TRBJ2-1,CATSRVLAGGPHEQFF,TGTGCCACCAGCAGAGTGCTAGCGGGAGGGCCTCATGAGCAGTTCTTC
TRBV25-1,.,.,TRBJ2-5,CASSDHGTGKMEEQYF,TGTGCCAGCAGTGATCACGGTACAGGGAAAATGGAGGAGCAGTACTTC
TRBV19,.,.,TRBJ2-7,CASSIDPSEDYEQYF,TGTGCCAGTAGTATAGATCCTAGCGAGGACTACGAGCAGTACTTC
TRBV9,.,TRBD2,TRBJ2-1,CASSVGLAGAGSSYNEQFF,TGTGCCAGCAGCGTTGGACTAGCGGGAGCCGGTAGTTCCTACAATGAGCAGTTCTTC
TRBV6-1,.,TRBD2,TRBJ2-2,CASSDYDRGRAEPTGELFF,TGTGCCAGCAGTGATTACGATCGCGGGAGGGCGGAACCCACCGGGGAGCTGTTTTTT
TRBV6-1,.,TRBD2,TRBJ2-7,CASNLGRVYYEQYF,TGTGCCAGCAACCTTGGGAGGGTTTACTACGAGCAGTACTTC
TRBV19,.,TRBD1,TRBJ2-5,CASSIGQGYVETQYF,TGTGCCAGTAGTATAGGACAGGGATACGTTGAGACCCAGTACTTC
TRBV5-6,few,.,TRBJ1-4,CASSFTGDEKLFF,TGTGCCAGCAGCTTCACAGGCGATGAAAAACTGTTTTTT
TRBV7-9,.,.,TRBJ2-4,CSSSLAGQGGKNIQYF,TGTTCCAGCAGCTTAGCGGGACAGGGAGGGAAAAACATTCAGTACTTC
TRBV5-6,.,.,TRBJ2-2,CASSFRLSGELFF,TGTGCCAGCAGCTTCAGGCTATCCGGGGAGCTGTTTTTT
TRBV6-1,once,.,TRBJ1-3,CASTIPGPGNTIYF,TGTGCCAGCACCATCCCAGGGCCCGGAAACACCATATATTTT
TRBV27,.,.,TRBJ2-7,CATGGVNSYEQYF,TGTGCCACTGGCGGCGTGAACTCCTACGAGCAGTACTTC
TRBV25-1,once,TRBD1,TRBJ2-7,CASSEPGQLLEQYF,TGTGCCAGCAGTGAACCGGGACAGCTTCTTGAGCAGTACTTC
TRBV27,once,.,TRBJ1-1,CASSLLGRNTEAFF,TGTGCCAGCAGTTTATTGGGCAGAAACACTGAAGCTTTCTTT
TRBV27,once,TRBD2,TRBJ2-5,CASSLPSGRETQYF,TGTGCCAGCAGTTTACCTAGCGGGAGGGAGACCCAGTACTTC
TRBV5-6,once,.,TRBJ2-1,CASSLVPTSVNEQFF,TGTGCCAGCAGCTTAGTCCCAACGTCGGTCAATGAGCAGTTCTTC
TRBV5-1,.,TRBD1,TRBJ2-7,CASSLGLPGQGEQYF,TGCGCCAGCAGCTTGGGACTACCGGGACAGGGAGAGCAGTACTTC
TRBV5-8,once,.,TRBJ2-1,CASSLAGRDYNEQFF,TGTGCCAGCAGCTTGGCGGGTCGGGACTACAATGAGCAGTTCTTC